This T cell receptor (beta chain) is from a study of beta chain features in type 1 diabetes. Study background: Healthy donors and patients had similar age, gender and cell yields.

Every donor provided one heparinised blood draw, which averaged approximately 100 mL. CD45RO/CCR7/CD25/CD127/CD95/CD27 sorting isolated CD4+ naive, central memory, regulatory and stem cell-like memory cells. There are 14 residues in the CDR3. Germline V lookup: CDR1 SGHVS, CDR2 FQNEAQ. Trimming removed 1 base at V and 3 bases at J, with 8 bases between. About this clone itself: Its antigen is currently unknown.

Study-level findings and limits: Patients' naive, central memory and regulatory TCRB repertoires appeared more alike than those of healthy donors.

The entirety of the isolated RNA underwent reverse transcription, so expressed TCRB transcripts were sequenced. Generated by immunoSEQ multiplex PCR, the TCRdb table keeps only in-frame clones and is missing some. The sample yields hundreds of thousands of clones, roughly 15% seen once. Specimen: central memory CD4+ T cells from blood. This clonotype was obtained from a young man in good health. This rearrangement joins TRBV7-8 to TRBJ2-3; D gene unclear. CDR3: CASSLGARTDTQYF. Written as DNA, the CDR3 is TGTGCCAGCAGCTTAGGAGCCCGGACAGATACGCAGTATTTT.